The T cell receptor beta chain described here comes from a study of early T cells in non-severe SARS-CoV-2 infection. The wider study: Chains from this unsorted whole-blood bulk RNA could not be paired. The study, taken as a whole, reports: The matching step, a VDJdb search, favored anti-spike CD8 responses and missed private and CD4 specificities.

Molecules of cDNA were individually given unique molecular identifiers that were attached to them. MiXCR, applied by TCRdb to the 5' RACE reads, yields one record per CDR3 protein. The data contain fewer than 60,000 distinct CDR3 sequences, 9.5% to 11% of them singletons. Ten or more counts support this clonotype. Its antigen is undetermined. The source of this sequence is an adult who was a healthcare worker with PCR-confirmed SARS-CoV-2 infection or an uninfected control (not recorded which). The sample consisted of whole blood.

This CDR3 reads CATSRDGQGPDTQYF. Here the CDR3 DNA reads TGTGCCACCAGCAGAGACGGACAGGGTCCAGATACGCAGTATTTT. The chain has TRBV15 and TRBJ2-3; 8 positions agree with TRBD1. CDR3 length equals 15 residues. Germline trimming cut 0 bases from V and 4 bases from J; bases unmatched to any gene: 3. CDR1 LNHNV and CDR2 YYDKDF come from the germline V gene (reference sequence).